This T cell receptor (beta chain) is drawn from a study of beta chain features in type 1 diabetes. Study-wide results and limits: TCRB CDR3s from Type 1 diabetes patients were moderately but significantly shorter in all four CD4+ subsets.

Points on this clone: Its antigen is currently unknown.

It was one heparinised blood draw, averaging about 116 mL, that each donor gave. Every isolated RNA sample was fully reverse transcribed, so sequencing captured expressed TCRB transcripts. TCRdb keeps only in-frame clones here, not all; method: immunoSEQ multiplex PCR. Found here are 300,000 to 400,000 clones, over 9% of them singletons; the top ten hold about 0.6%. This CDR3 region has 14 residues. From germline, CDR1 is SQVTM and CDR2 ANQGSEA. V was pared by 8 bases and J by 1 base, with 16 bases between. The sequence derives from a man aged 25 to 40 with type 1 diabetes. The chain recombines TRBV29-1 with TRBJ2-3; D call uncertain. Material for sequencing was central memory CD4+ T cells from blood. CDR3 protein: CSLVDGIGTDTQYF. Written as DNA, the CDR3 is TGCAGCTTGGTCGATGGAATCGGCACAGATACGCAGTATTTT.